This TCR beta chain was documented in a study of T cell changes during pregnancy in multiple sclerosis (dated by TCRdb to about 2019). Regarding the complete study: The study examined how the T cell repertoire changed over the course of pregnancy in women with multiple sclerosis.

The method was the immunoSEQ multiplex PCR assay. In TCRdb, the immuneACCESS table is reduced to in-frame sequences with V and J assigned. These tables do not hold every clone; where another copy was compared, an unresolved V gene accounts for under half, and the others remain unexplained. This sample lists 25,000 to 30,000 clones; around 90% were detected once. Approximately 0.6% of the sample is held by the ten biggest clonotypes. On this clone: The antigen this receptor binds is unknown. Base qualities are not provided; no much larger clone lies one nucleotide away.

Including the terminal cysteine and phenylalanine, the CDR3 comprises 14 residues. The entry retains the CDR3 DNA only, 42 bases that are in frame from base 1. V sheds 2 bases and J sheds 0 bases, leaving 8 bases between their ends. The CDR1 and CDR2 encoded by the germline V gene are SQVTM and ANQGSEA. This receptor was taken from a female donor in good health, enrolled as a control in a pregnancy study. This specimen was CD4+ T cells from peripheral blood mononuclear cells, taken in the first trimester of pregnancy. The chain is made from TRBV29-1 and TRBJ2-1, with the D gene not clear enough to name. Read as DNA, the sequence is TGCAGCGTTGAACTTAAGAGCTCCTACAATGAGCAGTTCTTC. It encodes CSVELKSSYNEQFF.